One and the same sample provided the 25 T cell receptor beta chains below, sequenced in a study of blood T cell repertoires in COVID-19. Data came from immunoSEQ multiplex PCR; TCRdb stores just in-frame clones and leaves some out. Of under 200,000 clones listed, approximately 79% are singletons. Sequenced sample: PBMCs or T cells enriched from blood (not recorded which). The receptors shown here come from a man aged 50-59 years who had recovered from COVID-19.

The rearrangement joins TRBV7-9 to TRBJ1-1; D possibly corresponds to TRBD1 (6 bases). Germline-derived CDR1 and CDR2 are SEHNR and FQNEAQ (reference sequence). V was clipped by 5 bases and J by 7 bases, with 17 bases between them. The CDR3 length is 14 residues. The DNA for the CDR3 is TGTGCCAGCAGCCCCATCGAAGGCAGGGGTGAAGCTTTCTTT. Its translation: CASSPIEGRGEAFF.

The rearrangement joins TRBV23-1 to TRBJ2-3; D is perhaps TRBD2 (6 bases). TRBV23-1 is designated an ORF whose function remains uncertain. This CDR3 is built from 17 residues. V dropped 1 base and J dropped 4 bases, with 18 bases sitting between them. CDR3 sequence reads: CASSQYPGLAGPDTQYF. The CDR3 DNA reads as TGCGCCAGCAGTCAATACCCGGGACTCGCCGGCCCAGATACGCAGTATTTT.

The chain uses TRBV5-4 and TRBJ1-2; a possible D gene is TRBD1 (5 bases). CDR3 length: 16 amino acids. Germline V gene data show CDR1 as SGHNT and CDR2 as YYREEE (reference sequence). V lost 0 bases, J lost 0 bases, and 12 bases lay in between. The CDR3: CASSLDSGISNYGYTF. The CDR3 DNA reads as TGTGCCAGCAGCTTGGATTCAGGGATATCTAACTATGGCTACACCTTC.

This clone was picked up one time. This sequence joins TRBV7-3 and TRBJ1-6; D ambiguous. The CDR3 is 13 amino acids. The V gene's germline CDR1 is SGHTA and CDR2 FQGTGA. V lost 6 bases and J lost 8, with 11 bases in between. CDR3 bases: TGTGCCAGCAGACCCGAAGTAGATTCACCCCTCCACTTT. Amino acids: CASRPEVDSPLHF.

V gene TRBV27 combines with J gene TRBJ1-2; TRBD1 matches 7 bases. The V gene end was trimmed by 5 bases and the J gene end by 3 bases; junction bases not matched to a gene: 6. The CDR3 consists of 14 residues. Germline assignment: CDR1 MNHEY and CDR2 SMNVEV (reference sequence). CDR3 bases: TGTGCCAGCAGTACCGGGACAGATTACTATGGCTACACCTTC. Translated: CASSTGTDYYGYTF.

The genes are TRBV7-9 and TRBJ1-3; 9 positions match TRBD1. The trim removed 5 bases at V and 5 bases at J, leaving 4 bases unmatched. CDR3 length: 14 amino acids. Per the germline V gene, CDR1 is SEHNR and CDR2 is FQNEAQ (reference sequence). CDR3 protein: CASSLGQGRNTIYF. CDR3 DNA: TGTGCCAGCAGCCTCGGACAGGGGAGAAACACCATATATTTT.

This sequence joins TRBV19 and TRBJ1-4; D is perhaps TRBD1 (6 bases). Germline V CDR1 and CDR2: LNHDA, SQIVND (reference sequence). The CDR3 is 15 amino acids. Trimming cost V 4 bases and J 13 bases, with 22 bases left between them. The CDR3 is CASSNWWEPGVRLFF. The CDR3 DNA is TGTGCCAGTAGTAATTGGTGGGAACCAGGGGTACGACTGTTTTTT. Full variable domain (rest looked up from reference TRBV19 and TRBJ1-4): DGGITQSPKYLFRKEGQNVTLSCEQNLNHDAMYWYRQDPGQGLRLIYYSQIVNDFQKGDIAEGYSVSREKKESFPLTVTSAQKNPTAFYLCASSNWWEPGVRLFFGSGTQLSVL.

In nucleotides, the CDR3 is TGCGCCAGCAGCCTCGACAGGACCTACGATTCACCCCTCCACTTT. It codes for CASSLDRTYDSPLHF. The V call is TRBV10-2, the J call TRBJ1-6; weak D call: TRBD1 (6 bases). V gave up 6 bases and J gave up 8 bases, with 17 bases separating them. The CDR3 is made up of 15 amino acids. Germline lookup yields CDR1 WSHSY and CDR2 SAAADI.

This chain joins TRBV6-5 and TRBJ1-1; D not resolved. V lost 4 bases to trimming and J lost 0 bases, with 6 bases between them. The germline gives CDR1 MNHEY, CDR2 SVGAGI. This CDR3 has 13 residues. In DNA, the CDR3 is TGTGCCAGCAGTTTCAGTATGAACACTGAAGCTTTCTTT. It is translated as CASSFSMNTEAFF.

J is TRBJ1-6 and V is TRBV30; D is uncertain. V lost 5 bases to trimming and J lost 9 bases, with 17 bases between them. The CDR3 is 14 residues long. CDR1 is GTSNPN and CDR2 is SVGIG in the germline V gene (reference sequence). The chain's CDR3 is CAWRREGRTSPLHF. The CDR3 coding sequence is TGTGCCTGGCGCCGGGAGGGAAGAACTTCACCCCTCCACTTT. Together with reference TRBV30 and TRBJ1-6, the CDR3 gives the full variable domain: SQTIHQWPATLVQPVGSPLSLECTVEGTSNPNLYWYRQAAGRGLQLLFYSVGIGQISSEVPQNLSASRPQDRQFILSSKKLLLSDSGFYLCAWRREGRTSPLHFGNGTRLTVT.

The chain recombines TRBV3-1 (or the pseudogene TRBV3-2) with TRBJ2-7; D is unclear. The CDR3 loop spans 16 amino acids. Per the germline V gene, CDR1 is LGHDT and CDR2 is YNNKEL (reference sequence). The V and J ends lost 4 bases and 0 bases respectively, with 16 bases between them. CDR3 nucleotides: TGTGCCAGCAGCCCCGGGTTAGGCCATAGCTCCTACGAGCAGTACTTC. Translating gives CASSPGLGHSSYEQYF.

This clone was found once. The V and J genes are TRBV7-9 and TRBJ1-1; 10 bases map to TRBD1. This CDR3 is built from 15 residues. Trimming removed 6 bases from V and 7 bases from J; junction bases left unmatched: 11. CDR1 and CDR2 (germline): SEHNR, FQNEAQ (reference sequence). The DNA of the CDR3 is TGTGCCAGCAGTAAAGGACAGGGGGAACGCAATGAAGCTTTCTTT. Translated: CASSKGQGERNEAFF. The full variable domain, completed using reference TRBV7-9 and TRBJ1-1, is DTGVSQNPRHKITKRGQNVTFRCDPISEHNRLYWYRQTLGQGPEFLTYFQNEAQLEKSRLLSDRFSAERPKGSFSTLEIQRTEQGDSAMYLCASSKGQGERNEAFFGQGTRLTVV.

The CDR3 is CASSHPAGGNEQFF. CDR3 DNA sequence: TGTGCCAGCAGCCACCCTGCCGGGGGGAATGAGCAGTTCTTC. J is TRBJ2-1 and V is TRBV3-1 (or the pseudogene TRBV3-2); 7 bases agree with TRBD2. Germline trimming cut 3 bases from V and 7 bases from J; bases unmatched to any gene: 6. CDR1 is LGHDT, CDR2 YNNKEL, per germline (reference sequence). This CDR3 spans 14 amino acids.

The chain recombines TRBV3-1 (or the pseudogene TRBV3-2) with TRBJ1-1; D gene unclear. Per the germline V gene, CDR1 is LGHDT and CDR2 is YNNKEL (reference sequence). V was cut by 1 base and J by 0 bases, with 9 bases left in between. The CDR3 extends over 15 amino acids. This CDR3 reads CASSQGSGMNTEAFF. As DNA, the CDR3 is TGTGCCAGCAGCCAAGGGTCTGGCATGAACACTGAAGCTTTCTTT.

In this sample, this clone turned up a few times. The chain couples TRBV5-4 to TRBJ1-6; D possibly corresponds to TRBD1 (6 bases). CDR3 length: 15 amino acids. The V gene's germline CDR1 is SGHNT and CDR2 YYREEE (reference sequence). The V and J ends lost 4 bases and 6 bases respectively, with 14 bases between them. The DNA of the CDR3 is TGTGCCAGCAGCCGACGGACAGCATTTAATTCACCCCTCCACTTT. Translation gives CASSRRTAFNSPLHF.

This chain joins TRBV5-6 and TRBJ2-7; 7 bases match TRBD1. In germline, CDR1 is SGHDT, CDR2 YYEEEE. J lost 6 bases, V lost 3 bases, and 3 bases had no gene match. The CDR3 covers 12 residues. The CDR3: CASSWGQSEQYF. CDR3 DNA sequence: TGTGCCAGCAGCTGGGGACAGTCCGAGCAGTACTTC.

This chain joins TRBV9 and TRBJ1-1, with D unclear. The V end lost 0 bases, the J end lost 1 base, and 4 bases lay between the germline ends. The germline CDR1 and CDR2 sequences are SGDLS and YYNGEE. The CDR3 runs to 13 residues. CDR3 DNA sequence: TGTGCCAGCAGCGTAGCGCGGAACACTGAAGCTTTCTTT. Its protein is CASSVARNTEAFF.

The chain carries TRBV2 and TRBJ2-7, with 7 bases matching TRBD2. Germline V gene lookup returns CDR1 SNHLY and CDR2 FYNNEI. The length of the CDR3 is 16 residues. The V and J ends lost 3 bases and 0 bases, in that order; junction bases with no gene match: 8. DNA for the CDR3: TGTGCCAGCAGTGACCCGGGACTACCGAGCTCCTACGAGCAGTACTTC. Encoded protein: CASSDPGLPSSYEQYF.

This chain connects TRBV19 to TRBJ2-3; D is ambiguous. CDR1 is LNHDA, CDR2 SQIVND, per germline (reference sequence). CDR3 size: 13 residues. Trimming removed 6 bases at V and 1 base at J, with 8 bases between. The CDR3 nucleotides read TGTGCCAGTAGGACCGCGGGCACAGATACGCAGTATTTT. Residues: CASRTAGTDTQYF. The full variable domain, in which reference TRBV19 and TRBJ2-3 provide the parts outside the CDR3, is DGGITQSPKYLFRKEGQNVTLSCEQNLNHDAMYWYRQDPGQGLRLIYYSQIVNDFQKGDIAEGYSVSREKKESFPLTVTSAQKNPTAFYLCASRTAGTDTQYFGPGTRLTVL.

Only a few counts were recorded for this clone. The CDR3 loop reads CASSLGVASNEQFF. The DNA for the CDR3 is TGTGCCAGCAGCTTAGGGGTAGCATCCAATGAGCAGTTCTTC. V is TRBV13 and J is TRBJ2-1; D is uncertain. CDR3 length: 14 residues. Germline loops: CDR1 PRHDT, CDR2 FYEKMQ (reference sequence). V shed 0 bases and J shed 6 bases, with 9 bases lying between them.

The chain carries TRBV9 and TRBJ1-1; tentatively, D is TRBD1 (6 bases). CDR1 is SGDLS and CDR2 is YYNGEE in the germline V gene. Trimming pared 4 bases from V and 8 bases from J, leaving 15 bases between. The CDR3 has 13 amino acids. The CDR3 DNA is TGTGCCAGCAGCCCGTCACAGGGTGGGGAAGCTTTCTTT. This sequence encodes CASSPSQGGEAFF. Complete variable domain (other parts from reference TRBV9 and TRBJ1-1): DSGVTQTPKHLITATGQRVTLRCSPRSGDLSVYWYQQSLDQGLQFLIQYYNGEERAKGNILERFSAQQFPDLHSELNLSSLELGDSALYFCASSPSQGGEAFFGQGTRLTVV.

This sequence joins TRBV18 and TRBJ1-2; D gene ambiguous. Per the germline V gene, CDR1 is KGHSH and CDR2 is LQKENI. Trimming removed 3 bases from V and 1 base from J, with 15 bases in between. This CDR3 spans 16 amino acids. CDR3: CASSPVMAENNYGYTF. DNA of the CDR3: TGTGCCAGCTCACCCGTCATGGCAGAAAATAACTATGGCTACACCTTC. Combining the CDR3 with reference TRBV18 and TRBJ1-2 gives the whole variable domain NAGVMQNPRHLVRRRGQEARLRCSPMKGHSHVYWYRQLPEEGLKFMVYLQKENIIDESGMPKERFSAEFPKEGPSILRIQQVVRGDSAAYFCASSPVMAENNYGYTFGSGTRLTVV.

The chain links TRBV18 to TRBJ2-3; 13 bases agree with TRBD2. Germline loops: CDR1 KGHSH, CDR2 LQKENI. The CDR3 loop spans 19 amino acids. V trimming: 4 bases; J trimming: 4 bases; junction bases outside the gene matches: 14. The CDR3 here is CASSRWAGLAGRFADTQYF. CDR3 DNA: TGTGCCAGCTCACGGTGGGCGGGACTAGCGGGGAGGTTTGCAGATACGCAGTATTTT.

CDR3 loop: CSAGLEGQGAIGELFF. The DNA for the CDR3 is TGCAGCGCTGGACTAGAGGGACAGGGGGCCATCGGGGAGCTGTTTTTT. The chain carries TRBV29-1 and TRBJ2-2; 12 bases map to TRBD1. After removal of 7 bases from V and 7 bases from J, the junction contained 13 bases not matched to a gene. This CDR3 is built from 16 residues. Germline CDR1 reads SQVTM; CDR2 reads ANQGSEA.

This chain joins TRBV7-6 and TRBJ2-1; 10 positions match TRBD2. The CDR3 is 16 amino acids. Germline V gene sequence: CDR1 SGHVS, CDR2 FNYEAQ. The V segment lost 5 bases and the J segment 5 bases; nucleotides outside the gene matches: 9. The CDR3 loop is CASSPSSGGSNNEQFF. As DNA, the CDR3 is TGTGCCAGCAGCCCCAGTAGCGGGGGGTCCAACAATGAGCAGTTCTTC.